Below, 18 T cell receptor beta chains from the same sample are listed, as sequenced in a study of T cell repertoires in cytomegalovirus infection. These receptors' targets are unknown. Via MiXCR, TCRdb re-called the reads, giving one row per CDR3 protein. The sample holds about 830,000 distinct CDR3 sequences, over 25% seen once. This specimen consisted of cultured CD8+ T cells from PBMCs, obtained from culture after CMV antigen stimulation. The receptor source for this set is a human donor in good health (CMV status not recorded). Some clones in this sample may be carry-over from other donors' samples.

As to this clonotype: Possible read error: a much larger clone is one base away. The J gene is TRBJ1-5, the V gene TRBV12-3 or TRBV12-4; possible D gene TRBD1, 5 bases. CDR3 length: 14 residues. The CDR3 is CVSSPTEGNQPQHF. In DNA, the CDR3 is TGTGTCAGCAGTCCAACCGAGGGGAATCAGCCCCAGCATTTT.

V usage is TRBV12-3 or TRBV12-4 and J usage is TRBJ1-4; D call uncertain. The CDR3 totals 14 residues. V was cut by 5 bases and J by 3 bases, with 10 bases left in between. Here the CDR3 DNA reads TGTGCCAGCAGTCCGAGGGCCCCTAATGAAAAACTGTTTTTT. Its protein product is CASSPRAPNEKLFF.

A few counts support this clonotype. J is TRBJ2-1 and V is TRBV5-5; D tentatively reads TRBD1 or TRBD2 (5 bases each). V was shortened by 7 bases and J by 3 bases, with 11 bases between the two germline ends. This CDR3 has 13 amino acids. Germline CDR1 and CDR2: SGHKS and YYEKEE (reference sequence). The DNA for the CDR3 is TGTGCCAGCTCTCGGGACGTCTACAATGAGCAGTTCTTC. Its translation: CASSRDVYNEQFF.

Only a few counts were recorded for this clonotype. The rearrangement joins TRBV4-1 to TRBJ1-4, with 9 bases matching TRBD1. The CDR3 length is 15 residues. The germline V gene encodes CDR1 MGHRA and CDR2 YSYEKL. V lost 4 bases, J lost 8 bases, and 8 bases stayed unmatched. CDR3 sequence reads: CASSLTGGRGEKLFF. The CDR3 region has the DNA TGCGCCAGCAGCCTCACAGGGGGCCGGGGAGAAAAACTGTTTTTT.

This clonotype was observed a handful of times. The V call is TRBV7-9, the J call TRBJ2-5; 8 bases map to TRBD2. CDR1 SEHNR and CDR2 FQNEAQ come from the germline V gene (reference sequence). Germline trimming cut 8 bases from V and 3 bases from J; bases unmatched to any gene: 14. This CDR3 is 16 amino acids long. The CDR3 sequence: CASSLLGAGGEETQYF. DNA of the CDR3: TGTGCCAGCTCCCTCCTAGGCGCGGGGGGCGAAGAGACCCAGTACTTC.

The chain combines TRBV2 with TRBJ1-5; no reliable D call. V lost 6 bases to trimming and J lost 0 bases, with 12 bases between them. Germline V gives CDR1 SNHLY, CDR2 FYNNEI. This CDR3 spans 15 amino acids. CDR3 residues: CASRPDGFSNQPQHF. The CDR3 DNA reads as TGTGCCAGCAGACCTGACGGATTTAGCAATCAGCCCCAGCATTTT.

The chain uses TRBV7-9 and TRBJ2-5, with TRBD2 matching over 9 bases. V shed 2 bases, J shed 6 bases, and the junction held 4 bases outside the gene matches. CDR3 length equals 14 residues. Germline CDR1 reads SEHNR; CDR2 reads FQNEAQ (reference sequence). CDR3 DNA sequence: TGTGCCAGCAGCTTACGAGCTAGCGGGAAGACCCAGTACTTC. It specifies CASSLRASGKTQYF. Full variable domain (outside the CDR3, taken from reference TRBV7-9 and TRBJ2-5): DTGVSQNPRHKITKRGQNVTFRCDPISEHNRLYWYRQTLGQGPEFLTYFQNEAQLEKSRLLSDRFSAERPKGSFSTLEIQRTEQGDSAMYLCASSLRASGKTQYFGPGTRLLVL.

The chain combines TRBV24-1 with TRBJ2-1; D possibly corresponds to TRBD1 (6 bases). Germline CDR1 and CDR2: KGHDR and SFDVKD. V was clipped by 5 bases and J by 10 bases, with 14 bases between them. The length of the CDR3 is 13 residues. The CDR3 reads CATSAPGGVEQFF. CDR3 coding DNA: TGTGCCACCAGTGCCCCTGGGGGCGTAGAGCAGTTCTTC.

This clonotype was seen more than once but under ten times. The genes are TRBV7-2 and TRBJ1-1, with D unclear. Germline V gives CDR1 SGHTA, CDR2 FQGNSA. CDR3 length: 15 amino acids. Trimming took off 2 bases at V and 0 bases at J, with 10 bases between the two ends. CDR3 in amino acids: CASSLSPILNTEAFF. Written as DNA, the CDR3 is TGTGCCAGCAGCTTATCACCTATATTGAACACTGAAGCTTTCTTT.

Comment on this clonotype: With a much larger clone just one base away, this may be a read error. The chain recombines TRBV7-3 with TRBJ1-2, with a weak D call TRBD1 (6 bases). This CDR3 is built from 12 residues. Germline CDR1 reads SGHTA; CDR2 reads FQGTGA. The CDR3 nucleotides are TGTGCCAACAGCTCTGGGGGGGCTGGCTACACCTTC. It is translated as CANSSGGAGYTF.

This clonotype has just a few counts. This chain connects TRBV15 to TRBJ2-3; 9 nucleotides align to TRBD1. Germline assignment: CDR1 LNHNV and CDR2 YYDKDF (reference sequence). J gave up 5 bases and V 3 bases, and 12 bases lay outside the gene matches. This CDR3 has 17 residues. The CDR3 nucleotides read TGTGCCACCAGCAGCGATCTTCCCGGGACAGGGATAGATACGCAGTATTTT. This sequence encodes CATSSDLPGTGIDTQYF.

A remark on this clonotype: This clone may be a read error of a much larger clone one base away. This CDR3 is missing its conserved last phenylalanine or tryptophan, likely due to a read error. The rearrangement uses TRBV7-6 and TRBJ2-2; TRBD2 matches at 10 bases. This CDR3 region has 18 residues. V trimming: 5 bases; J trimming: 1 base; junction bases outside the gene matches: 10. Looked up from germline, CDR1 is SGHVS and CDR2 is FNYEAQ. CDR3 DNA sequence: TGTGCCAGCAGCCCAAGTTCGAGACTAGCGGGGAACACCGGGGAGCTGTTTTTG. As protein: CASSPSSRLAGNTGELFL.

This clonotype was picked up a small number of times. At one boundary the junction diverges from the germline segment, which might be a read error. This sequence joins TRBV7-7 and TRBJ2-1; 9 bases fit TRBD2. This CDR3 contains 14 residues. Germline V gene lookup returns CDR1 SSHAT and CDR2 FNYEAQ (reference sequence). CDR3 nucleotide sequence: TGTGCTAGCAGCTCCGGGACTAGCAGCGGTGAGCAGTTCTTC. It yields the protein CASSSGTSSGEQFF. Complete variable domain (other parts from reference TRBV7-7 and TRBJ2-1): GAGVSQSPRYKVTKRGQDVTLRCDPISSHATLYWYQQALGQGPEFLTYFNYEAQPDKSGLPSDRFSAERPEGSISTLTIQRTEQRDSAMYRCASSSGTSSGEQFFGPGTRLTVL.

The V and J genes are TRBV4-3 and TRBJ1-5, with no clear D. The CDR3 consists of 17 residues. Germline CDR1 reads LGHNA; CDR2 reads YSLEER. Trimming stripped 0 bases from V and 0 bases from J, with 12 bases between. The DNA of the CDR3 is TGCGCCAGCAGCCAAGATCGGGGAGGATATAGCAATCAGCCCCAGCATTTT. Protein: CASSQDRGGYSNQPQHF.

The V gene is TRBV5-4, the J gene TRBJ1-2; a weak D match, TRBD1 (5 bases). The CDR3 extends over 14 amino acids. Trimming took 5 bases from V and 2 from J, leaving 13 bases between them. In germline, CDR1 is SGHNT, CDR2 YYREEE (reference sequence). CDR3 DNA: TGTGCCAGCAGTTTCGAAGGGGCGAACTATGGCTACACCTTC. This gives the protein CASSFEGANYGYTF.

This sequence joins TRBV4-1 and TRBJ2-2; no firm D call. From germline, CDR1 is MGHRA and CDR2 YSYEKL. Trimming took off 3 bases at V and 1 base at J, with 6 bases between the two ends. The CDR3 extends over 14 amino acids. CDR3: CASSHSKNTGELFF. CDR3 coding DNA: TGCGCCAGCAGCCACAGTAAGAACACCGGGGAGCTGTTTTTT.

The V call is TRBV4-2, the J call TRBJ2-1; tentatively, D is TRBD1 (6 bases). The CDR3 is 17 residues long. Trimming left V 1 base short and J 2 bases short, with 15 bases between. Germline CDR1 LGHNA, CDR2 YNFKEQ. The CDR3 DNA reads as TGTGCCAGCAGCCAAGGACTTGGGGGCCCCCCCTACAATGAGCAGTTCTTC. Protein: CASSQGLGGPPYNEQFF.

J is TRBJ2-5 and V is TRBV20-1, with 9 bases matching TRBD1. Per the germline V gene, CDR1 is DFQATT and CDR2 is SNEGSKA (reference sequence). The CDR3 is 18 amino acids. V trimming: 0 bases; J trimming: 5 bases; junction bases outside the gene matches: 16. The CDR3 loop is CSARDLDRGLSLRETQYF. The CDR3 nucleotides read TGCAGTGCTAGAGATTTGGACAGGGGTCTGAGTTTGCGGGAGACCCAGTACTTC.